This paragraph covers one TCR beta chain sequence. These data come from a study of control samples from healthy donors and cancer patients. The data were produced by immunoSEQ multiplex PCR, yet TCRdb's version contains in-frame clones alone and is incomplete. The data show approximately 120,000 clones, roughly 89% seen once. The V end was cut by 1 base, the J end by 6 bases, with 13 bases between. The CDR3 contains 15 residues. Germline V lookup: CDR1 SEHNR, CDR2 FQNEAQ (reference sequence). Sequenced input: blood. The origin of this receptor is a woman between 50 and 59 years old in good health. The chain couples TRBV7-9 to TRBJ2-1; D may match TRBD1 or TRBD2 (6 bases each). The CDR3 nucleotides are TGTGCCAGCAGCTTAGGGGGAGGACAGCGCAATGAGCAGTTCTTC. Protein: CASSLGGGQRNEQFF.